Shown below are 10 T cell receptor beta chains from a single sample sequenced in a study of blood T cells in healthy people across ages. The second PCR ran about 6 to 12 cycles with a sample-barcoded 5' primer and J-beta primers. TCRdb analysed the 5' RACE reads with MiXCR anew, one entry per CDR3 protein. This table has 1.2 million to 1.5 million distinct CDR3 sequences, approximately 40% appearing once. The sample consisted of blood. The origin of the receptors is a woman younger than 35 in good health.

The rearrangement uses TRBV20-1 and TRBJ1-3; 11 positions match TRBD1. With 5 bases clipped from V and 4 bases from J, the junction kept 4 bases outside the gene matches. This CDR3 contains 14 residues. Germline V CDR1 and CDR2: DFQATT, SNEGSKA (reference sequence). CDR3 sequence (DNA): TGCAGTGCTCGGACAGGGGGCGAAGGAAACACCATATATTTT. This codes for CSARTGGEGNTIYF.

The chain uses TRBV30 and TRBJ2-3, with 10 bases fitting TRBD2. Germline CDR1 and CDR2: GTSNPN and SVGIG (reference sequence). The CDR3 consists of 15 residues. Germline trimming cut 4 bases from V and 3 bases from J; bases unmatched to any gene: 7. The CDR3 protein is CAWKTGLAPTDTQYF. In DNA, the CDR3 is TGTGCCTGGAAAACGGGACTAGCGCCGACAGATACGCAGTATTTT.

This clonotype was observed many times. The V and J genes are TRBV11-2 and TRBJ1-2; the D is unclear. CDR3 size: 13 residues. The germline CDR1 and CDR2 sequences are SGHAT and FQNNGV. The ends were cut back, 2 bases at V and 0 bases at J, with 4 bases in the middle. The CDR3 loop reads CASSLSTNYGYTF. In DNA, the CDR3 is TGTGCCAGCAGCTTATCGACTAACTATGGCTACACCTTC.

The chain couples TRBV6-1 to TRBJ2-1; D is perhaps TRBD2 (6 bases). The DNA end favors TRBJ2-7, so the J call may be wrong. Germline V CDR1 and CDR2: MNHNS, SASEGT. This CDR3 comprises 15 residues. The CDR3 bases are TGTGCCAGCAGTGAAGACGAAGCGGAGGGGTACGAGCAGTACTTC. It is translated as CASSEDEAEGYEQYF.

The rearrangement joins TRBV27 to TRBJ2-4, with 8 nucleotides matching TRBD2. The length of the CDR3 is 15 residues. Losses at the gene ends were 3 bases for V and 2 bases for J; bases not matched to a gene: 3. CDR1 and CDR2 (germline): MNHEY, SMNVEV (reference sequence). The CDR3 coding sequence is TGTGCCAGCAGTTTCGGGGGGGCGACCAAAAACATTCAGTACTTC. This codes for CASSFGGATKNIQYF.

The V gene is TRBV11-2, the J gene TRBJ2-3, with 8 bases matching TRBD1. J gave up 2 bases and V 7 bases, and 14 bases lay outside the gene matches. Germline V gene lookup returns CDR1 SGHAT and CDR2 FQNNGV. The CDR3 has 17 residues. CDR3 nucleotides: TGTGCCAGCAACAGCTTAGCATCAGGGGGCAACACAGATACGCAGTATTTT. Protein product: CASNSLASGGNTDTQYF. The full variable domain, in which reference TRBV11-2 and TRBJ2-3 provide the parts outside the CDR3, is EAGVAQSPRYKIIEKRQSVAFWCNPISGHATLYWYQQILGQGPKLLIQFQNNGVVDDSQLPKDRFSAERLKGVDSTLKIQPAKLEDSAVYLCASNSLASGGNTDTQYFGPGTRLTVL.

The rearrangement links TRBV24-1 to TRBJ2-3, with 9 bases that match TRBD2. Looked up from germline, CDR1 is KGHDR and CDR2 is SFDVKD. The CDR3 length is 17 residues. The trim removed 5 bases at V and 0 bases at J, leaving 8 bases unmatched. CDR3 sequence reads: CATSAAGGSLSTDTQYF. In DNA form, the CDR3 reads TGTGCCACCAGTGCAGCGGGAGGCTCTCTAAGCACAGATACGCAGTATTTT.

This clonotype occurred a few times. The genes are TRBV4-1 and TRBJ2-7, with D hard to call. V lost 0 bases to trimming and J lost 7 bases, with 16 bases between them. The CDR3 is 15 residues long. Germline loops: CDR1 MGHRA, CDR2 YSYEKL. The CDR3 nucleotides are TGCGCCAGCAGCCAAGATCAGAGAGAACCGTATGAGCAGTACTTC. This gives the protein CASSQDQREPYEQYF.

This chain uses TRBV25-1 with TRBJ1-2, with D perhaps TRBD1 (5 bases). CDR1 is MGHDK, CDR2 SYGVNS, per germline. This CDR3 is built from 12 residues. Trimming removed 3 bases from V and 9 bases from J, with 11 bases in between. The CDR3 loop reads CASSEQGARYTF. DNA for the CDR3: TGTGCCAGCAGTGAGCAGGGAGCGCGCTACACCTTC.

This clonotype was counted a few times. This may arise from a read error, as a much more abundant clone is one base away. The chain combines TRBV12-3 or TRBV12-4 with TRBJ2-7; D unclear. V was cut by 3 bases and J by 2 bases, with 8 bases left in between. CDR3 length: 13 residues. CDR3 sequence reads: CASSFGLTYEQYF. As DNA, the CDR3 is TGTGCCAGCAGTTTTGGGCTTACCTACGAGCAGTACTTC.